The 21 T cell receptor beta chains below come from one sample, sequenced in a study of T cells after yellow fever vaccination. MiXCR was run by TCRdb on the 5' RACE reads, yielding one entry per CDR3 protein. This sample has hundreds of thousands of distinct CDR3 sequences; 11% occur once, and the top ten carry roughly 18%. This sample comprised PBMCs, obtained on the day of the first yellow fever vaccination. These receptors came from a man younger than 30 who received the YFV17D yellow fever vaccine.

This clonotype has just a few counts. The V call is TRBV6-1, the J call TRBJ1-1, with D unclear. Germline V gene data show CDR1 as MNHNS and CDR2 as SASEGT. The CDR3 is 14 amino acids. Deletions cut 1 base from V and 3 bases from J, with 9 bases between. CDR3 in DNA: TGTGCCAGCAGTGAAGTGAGTGGGTACACTGAAGCTTTCTTT. Its translation is CASSEVSGYTEAFF.

This clonotype was seen at least ten times. The chain employs TRBV7-3 and TRBJ2-1, with 9 bases lining up with TRBD2. V lost 2 bases, J lost 4 bases, and 6 bases stayed unmatched. The CDR3 consists of 16 residues. The germline gives CDR1 SGHTA, CDR2 FQGTGA. Here the CDR3 reads CASSLASGAYYNEQFF. As DNA, the CDR3 is TGTGCCAGCAGCTTAGCTAGCGGGGCCTATTACAATGAGCAGTTCTTC.

This clonotype was recorded a few times. V gene TRBV20-1 combines with J gene TRBJ2-3; D is possibly TRBD1 (6 bases). Deletions cut 3 bases from V and 6 bases from J, with 19 bases between. Germline CDR1 is DFQATT and CDR2 is SNEGSKA (reference sequence). The CDR3 is 15 residues long. The CDR3 loop is CSASPGTFGSDTQYF. The DNA for the CDR3 is TGCAGTGCTAGTCCCGGGACATTCGGCTCTGATACGCAGTATTTT.

This clonotype was seen more than once but under ten times. The CDR3 DNA reads TGTGCCAGCAGCCCCGCTCGGAGGCCGTCCCACGAGCAGTACTTC. This translates into CASSPARRPSHEQYF. The rearrangement joins TRBV7-9 to TRBJ2-7; maybe TRBD2 (5 bases). The CDR3 spans 15 residues. V lost 5 bases and J lost 5, with 19 bases in between. Germline V gene lookup returns CDR1 SEHNR and CDR2 FQNEAQ (reference sequence).

The table lists this clonotype with many counts. The chain joins TRBV7-2 to TRBJ1-2; D remains unclear. Germline lookup yields CDR1 SGHTA and CDR2 FQGNSA. Trimming left V 1 base short and J 4 bases short, with 4 bases between. The CDR3 spans 12 residues. Here the CDR3 DNA reads TGTGCCAGCAGCTTAGGATTCTATGGCTACACCTTC. This codes for CASSLGFYGYTF.

The chain is built from TRBV12-3 or TRBV12-4 and TRBJ2-1, with a possible D match to TRBD2 (7 bases). The V and J ends lost 5 bases and 6 bases respectively, with 8 bases between them. The CDR3 runs to 12 residues. CDR3 residues: CASSAGANEQFF. The CDR3 DNA is TGTGCCAGCAGTGCGGGGGCCAATGAGCAGTTCTTC.

The chain uses TRBV4-2 and TRBJ1-5, with D perhaps matching TRBD1 (5 bases). The CDR3 runs 16 residues. V lost 0 bases and J lost 3, with 12 bases in between. The V gene's germline CDR1 is LGHNA and CDR2 YNFKEQ. As DNA, the CDR3 is TGTGCCAGCAGCCAAGATCGGGGCAGGGACAATCAGCCCCAGCATTTT. This encodes CASSQDRGRDNQPQHF.

V and J are TRBV5-4 and TRBJ1-1; D ambiguous. CDR3 length: 14 residues. V dropped 4 bases and J dropped 4 bases, with 14 bases sitting between them. Germline-derived CDR1 and CDR2 are SGHNT and YYREEE (reference sequence). The CDR3 DNA reads TGTGCCAGCAGCCCCCGGGGAAGAGCCACTGAAGCTTTCTTT. Residues: CASSPRGRATEAFF.

This clonotype has just a few counts. The chain links TRBV29-1 to TRBJ2-2, with TRBD1 matching over 8 bases. The CDR3 consists of 14 residues. Germline CDR1 and CDR2: SQVTM and ANQGSEA. V dropped 6 bases and J dropped 7; count of bases not matched to a gene: 10. In nucleotides, the CDR3 is TGCAGCGTCCAAGGCAGGGGGCGGGTCGGGGAGCTGTTTTTT. This gives the protein CSVQGRGRVGELFF.

The chain recombines TRBV4-1 with TRBJ2-5, with 12 bases identical to TRBD2. Per the germline V gene, CDR1 is MGHRA and CDR2 is YSYEKL. This CDR3 is built from 16 residues. J was trimmed by 2 bases and V by 5 bases; bases with no gene match: 6. Here the CDR3 DNA reads TGCGCCAGCAGCGGCGAACTAGCGGGGGGACAAGAGACCCAGTACTTC. Residues: CASSGELAGGQETQYF.

This clonotype was observed a handful of times. The chain couples TRBV7-9 to TRBJ1-1; 7 bases align to TRBD1. In germline, CDR1 is SEHNR, CDR2 FQNEAQ (reference sequence). Germline trimming cut 0 bases from V and 5 bases from J; bases unmatched to any gene: 6. CDR3 length: 15 residues. The CDR3 sequence: CASSLATGIVTEAFF. The CDR3, as DNA: TGTGCCAGCAGCTTAGCGACAGGGATAGTGACTGAAGCTTTCTTT.

This clonotype has a handful of counts. The rearrangement links TRBV28 to TRBJ2-1, with 11 bases aligning to TRBD2. This CDR3 has 15 residues. CDR1 is MDHEN and CDR2 is SYDVKM in the germline V gene. V lost 3 bases to trimming and J lost 5 bases; unmatched junction nucleotides: 3. DNA for the CDR3: TGTGCCAGCAGTTTGGGGACTAGCGGACACAATGAGCAGTTCTTC. This codes for CASSLGTSGHNEQFF.

The CDR3 region is CASSKGQDTDTQYF. CDR3 in DNA: TGTGCCAGTAGTAAGGGCCAGGACACAGATACGCAGTATTTT. The rearrangement links TRBV19 to TRBJ2-3; D remains ambiguous. Deletions cut 4 bases from V and 2 bases from J, with 10 bases between. CDR3 length equals 14 residues. Germline loops: CDR1 LNHDA, CDR2 SQIVND (reference sequence).

This clonotype was counted between two and nine times. The V gene is TRBV20-1, the J gene TRBJ1-1; possibly TRBD1 for D (6 bases). Germline V lookup: CDR1 DFQATT, CDR2 SNEGSKA (reference sequence). The CDR3 consists of 13 residues. V lost 7 bases, J lost 3 bases, and 15 bases lay in between. Here the CDR3 reads CSGGGGLDTEAFF. CDR3 nucleotide sequence: TGCAGTGGAGGGGGGGGACTCGACACTGAAGCTTTCTTT.

This clonotype was seen more than once but under ten times. This rearrangement joins TRBV19 to TRBJ2-6; D might be TRBD1 (5 bases). The CDR3 length is 17 residues. CDR1 is LNHDA and CDR2 is SQIVND in the germline V gene (reference sequence). The V gene lost 7 bases and the J gene lost 0 bases, with 16 bases spanning the gap. The CDR3 spells CASTPLTADSGANVLTF. CDR3 DNA sequence: TGTGCCAGTACCCCTCTGACAGCTGACTCTGGGGCCAACGTCCTGACTTTC. The whole variable domain, remainder taken from reference TRBV19 and TRBJ2-6, is DGGITQSPKYLFRKEGQNVTLSCEQNLNHDAMYWYRQDPGQGLRLIYYSQIVNDFQKGDIAEGYSVSREKKESFPLTVTSAQKNPTAFYLCASTPLTADSGANVLTFGAGSRLTVL.

This clonotype showed up just a few times. The rearrangement joins TRBV6-5 to TRBJ1-1, with D possibly TRBD1 on 5 matching bases. Trimming left V 4 bases short and J 0 bases short, with 12 bases between. Per germline, CDR1 MNHEY and CDR2 SVGAGI. The CDR3 extends over 15 amino acids. The CDR3 DNA reads as TGTGCCAGCAGTTCCCCGGGAGGGGTGAACACTGAAGCTTTCTTT. Its protein product is CASSSPGGVNTEAFF.

V gene TRBV20-1 combines with J gene TRBJ2-3; weak D call: TRBD1 (5 bases). The V gene's germline CDR1 is DFQATT and CDR2 SNEGSKA (reference sequence). V lost 2 bases to trimming and J lost 1 base, with 10 bases between them. This CDR3 has 14 amino acids. The CDR3 nucleotides read TGCAGTGCTAGATCCAGGGTGGGCACAGATACGCAGTATTTT. It is translated as CSARSRVGTDTQYF.

The gene calls are TRBV18 and TRBJ2-5; D call uncertain. The V and J ends lost 1 base and 4 bases respectively, with 13 bases between them. The CDR3 consists of 15 residues. Looked up from germline, CDR1 is KGHSH and CDR2 is LQKENI. CDR3 amino acids: CASSPQVGYRETQYF. The CDR3 DNA follows: TGTGCCAGCTCACCACAAGTGGGGTACCGAGAGACCCAGTACTTC. The variable domain in full, completed from reference TRBV18 and TRBJ2-5, reads NAGVMQNPRHLVRRRGQEARLRCSPMKGHSHVYWYRQLPEEGLKFMVYLQKENIIDESGMPKERFSAEFPKEGPSILRIQQVVRGDSAAYFCASSPQVGYRETQYFGPGTRLLVL.

This sequence joins TRBV5-5 and TRBJ1-1; D is unclear. Germline loops: CDR1 SGHKS, CDR2 YYEKEE (reference sequence). V was cut by 2 bases and J by 2 bases, with 7 bases left in between. The CDR3 is 13 amino acids. DNA for the CDR3: TGTGCCAGCAGCTTTGACATCAACACTGAAGCTTTCTTT. Protein: CASSFDINTEAFF. Full variable domain (rest looked up from reference TRBV5-5 and TRBJ1-1): DAGVTQSPTHLIKTRGQQVTLRCSPISGHKSVSWYQQVLGQGPQFIFQYYEKEERGRGNFPDRFSARQFPNYSSELNVNALLLGDSALYLCASSFDINTEAFFGQGTRLTVV.

V usage is TRBV12-3 or TRBV12-4 and J usage is TRBJ2-3, with unresolved D. CDR3 length equals 12 residues. Trimming shortened V by 6 bases and J by 4 bases, and 8 bases separated the two germline ends. This CDR3 reads CASSTSSDTQYF. As DNA, the CDR3 is TGTGCCAGCAGCACTTCCTCAGATACGCAGTATTTT.

V and J are TRBV6-2 or TRBV6-3 and TRBJ2-5; tentative D call: TRBD2 (6 bases). CDR1 is MNHEY and CDR2 is SVGEGT in the germline V gene. V lost 4 bases, J lost 1 base, and 10 bases lay in between. The CDR3 has 14 amino acids. The DNA for the CDR3 is TGTGCCAGCAGTTGGAGGGCGCCCCAAGAGACCCAGTACTTC. Residues: CASSWRAPQETQYF.